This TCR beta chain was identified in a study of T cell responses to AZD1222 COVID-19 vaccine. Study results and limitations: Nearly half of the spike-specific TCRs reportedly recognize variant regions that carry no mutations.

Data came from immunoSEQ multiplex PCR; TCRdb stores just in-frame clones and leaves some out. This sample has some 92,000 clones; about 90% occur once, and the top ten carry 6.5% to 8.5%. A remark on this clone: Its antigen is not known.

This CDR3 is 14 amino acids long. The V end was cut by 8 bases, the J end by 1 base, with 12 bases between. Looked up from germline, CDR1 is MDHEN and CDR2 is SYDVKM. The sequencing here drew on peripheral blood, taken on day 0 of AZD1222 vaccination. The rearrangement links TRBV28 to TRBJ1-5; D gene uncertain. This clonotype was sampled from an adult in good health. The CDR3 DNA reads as TGTGCCAGCTATCCTCGGAAGAGCAATCAGCCCCAGCATTTT. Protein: CASYPRKSNQPQHF.